This TCR beta chain came from a study of T cells in localized non-small cell lung cancer. In germline, CDR1 is SGHNT, CDR2 YENEEA. The V end was cut by 5 bases, the J end by 6 bases, with 8 bases between. CDR3 length: 11 amino acids. Sequencing used immunoSEQ multiplex PCR; TCRdb keeps in-frame clones, though not all of them. The data show fewer than 25,000 clones, with roughly 90% seen just once and around 6% held by the top ten. This chain links TRBV11-3 with TRBJ2-7; weak D call: TRBD1 (6 bases). Specimen: PBMCs, collected before any cancer treatment. This clonotype was obtained from a man between 35 and 75 years old with stage II lung adenocarcinoma. The CDR3 region is CASSRTAEQYF. In nucleotides, the CDR3 is TGTGCCAGCAGCCGGACAGCCGAGCAGTACTTC.